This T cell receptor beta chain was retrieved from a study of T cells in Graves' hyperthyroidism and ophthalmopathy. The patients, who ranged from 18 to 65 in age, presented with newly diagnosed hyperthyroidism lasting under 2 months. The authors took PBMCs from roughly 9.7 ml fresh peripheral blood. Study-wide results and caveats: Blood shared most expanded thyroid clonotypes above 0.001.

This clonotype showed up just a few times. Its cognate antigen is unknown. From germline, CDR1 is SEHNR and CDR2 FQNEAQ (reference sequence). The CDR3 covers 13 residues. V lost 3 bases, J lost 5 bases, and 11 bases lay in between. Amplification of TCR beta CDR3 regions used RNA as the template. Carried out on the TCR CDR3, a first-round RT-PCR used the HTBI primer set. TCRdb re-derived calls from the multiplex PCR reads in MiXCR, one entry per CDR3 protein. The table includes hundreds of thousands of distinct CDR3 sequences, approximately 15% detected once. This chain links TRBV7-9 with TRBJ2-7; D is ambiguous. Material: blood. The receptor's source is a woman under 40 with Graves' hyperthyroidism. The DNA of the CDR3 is TGTGCCAGCAGCTTCTCCGGTCAGGACGAGCAGTACTTC. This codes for CASSFSGQDEQYF.